Only a few counts were recorded for the clone carrying this T cell receptor beta chain. The antigen remains unidentified. The sample originates from a study of blood T cells in healthy people across ages. Across the study: Capturing about one barcoded beta molecule per two T cells was achieved by template switching.

The CDR3 length is 14 residues. A second PCR, run for roughly 6 to 11 cycles, used a sample-barcoded 5' primer plus a J-beta primer mix. TCRdb processed the 5' RACE reads anew with MiXCR; each CDR3 protein has one entry. This sample has around 900,000 distinct CDR3 sequences, with around 26% found just once. General study results and limits: For the donors, CMV status was unknown and possibly confounded expanded clonotype changes.

Healthy Russian Caucasian donors spanned ages about 6 to 100 years. The V call is TRBV21-1, the J call TRBJ1-2; no check of the table's D call, TRBD1, against the DNA was made. TRBV21-1 corresponds to a pseudogene. The source is a woman older than 75 in good health. What was sequenced was blood. The CDR3 here is CASRGTGFGYGYTF. The CDR3 coding sequence is TGTGCCAGCAGGGGGACAGGGTTCGGCTATGGCTACACCTTC.